These T cell receptor beta chains were read from a single sample in a study of shared clonotypes between healthy human individuals. The method was immunoSEQ multiplex PCR; TCRdb's version includes in-frame clones alone and lacks a portion of them. The sample lists under 1,900,000 clones, approximately 98.5% seen once, with around 0.38% in the top ten. The source material was naive CD4+ T cells sorted from blood. These receptors were obtained from a man aged 25 to 40 in good health. The CDR3 runs from the conserved cysteine through the conserved F or W. A D gene is named only where the DNA matches it firmly.

V	J	D	CDR3	DNA
TRBV9	TRBJ1-4	TRBD1	CASSVDRGRGEKLFF	TGTGCCAGCAGCGTTGACAGGGGGCGCGGTGAAAAACTGTTTTTT
TRBV27	TRBJ2-7	TRBD2	CASSFLRSGSGYEQYF	TGTGCCAGCAGTTTTCTCCGTAGCGGGAGTGGGTACGAGCAGTACTTC
TRBV23-1	TRBJ2-7	-	CASSPPGSGEKGFYEQYF	TGCGCCAGCAGTCCACCAGGGAGCGGCGAAAAGGGCTTCTACGAGCAGTACTTC
TRBV10-2	TRBJ1-6	-	CASTEISGSGYNSPLHF	TGCGCCAGCACTGAAATTTCAGGGTCAGGCTATAATTCACCCCTCCACTTT
TRBV29-1	TRBJ2-6	-	CSVAASSGANVLTF	TGCAGCGTTGCCGCCAGCTCTGGGGCCAACGTCCTGACTTTC
TRBV11-2	TRBJ1-1	-	CASSSRAAGTEAFF	TGTGCCAGCAGCAGCCGGGCGGCGGGCACTGAAGCTTTCTTT
TRBV7-8	TRBJ2-7	TRBD2	CASSLSGGRPYEQYF	TGTGCCAGCAGCTTATCGGGCGGGAGGCCCTACGAGCAGTACTTC
TRBV7-2	TRBJ2-3	TRBD2	CASSPRWLAGFTDTQYF	TGTGCCAGCAGCCCCCGATGGCTAGCGGGTTTCACAGATACGCAGTATTTT
TRBV19	TRBJ2-7	TRBD1	CASSRQGPTYEQYF	TGTGCCAGTAGTCGACAGGGGCCCACCTACGAGCAGTACTTC
TRBV11-3	TRBJ2-7	TRBD2	CASSRTSSDEQYF	TGTGCCAGCAGCCGGACTAGCTCCGACGAGCAGTACTTC
TRBV30	TRBJ2-1	TRBD1	CAWRGVGQGRKYYNEQFF	TGTGCCTGGAGGGGGGTCGGACAGGGCCGAAAATACTACAATGAGCAGTTCTTC
TRBV5-1	TRBJ2-5	TRBD2	CASSTELAGVGETQYF	TGCGCCAGCAGCACCGAACTAGCGGGGGTTGGAGAGACCCAGTACTTC
TRBV7-6	TRBJ2-5	-	CASSLGAGLQETQYF	TGTGCCAGCAGCTTAGGAGCGGGCCTCCAAGAGACCCAGTACTTC
TRBV2	TRBJ1-5	-	CASSDTNQPQHF	TGTGCCAGCAGTGACACCAATCAGCCCCAGCATTTT
TRBV19	TRBJ1-1	TRBD1	CASRGQGPNTEAFF	TGTGCCAGTAGGGGACAGGGGCCCAACACTGAAGCTTTCTTT